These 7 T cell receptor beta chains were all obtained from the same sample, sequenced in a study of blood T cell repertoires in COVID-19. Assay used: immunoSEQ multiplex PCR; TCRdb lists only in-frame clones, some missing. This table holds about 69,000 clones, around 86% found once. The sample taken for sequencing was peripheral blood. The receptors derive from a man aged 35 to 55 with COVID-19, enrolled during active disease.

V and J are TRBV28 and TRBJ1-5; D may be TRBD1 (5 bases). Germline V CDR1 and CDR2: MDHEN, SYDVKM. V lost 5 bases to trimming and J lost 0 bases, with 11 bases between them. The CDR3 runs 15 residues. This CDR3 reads CASSEGANSNQPQHF. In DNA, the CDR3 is TGTGCCAGCAGTGAAGGGGCGAATAGCAATCAGCCCCAGCATTTT.

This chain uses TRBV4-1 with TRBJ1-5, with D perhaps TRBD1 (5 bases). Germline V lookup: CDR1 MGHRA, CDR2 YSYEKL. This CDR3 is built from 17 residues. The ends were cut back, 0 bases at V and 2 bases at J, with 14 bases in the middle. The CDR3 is CASSQDPPRVGNQPQHF. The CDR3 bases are TGCGCCAGCAGCCAAGATCCTCCCAGGGTGGGCAATCAGCCCCAGCATTTT.

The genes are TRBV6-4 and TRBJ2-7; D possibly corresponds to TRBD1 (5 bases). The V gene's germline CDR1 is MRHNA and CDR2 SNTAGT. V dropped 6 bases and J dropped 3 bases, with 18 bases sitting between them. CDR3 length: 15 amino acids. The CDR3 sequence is CASSRPTVSLYEQYF. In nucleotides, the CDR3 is TGTGCCAGCAGCCGCCCGACAGTCTCCCTCTACGAGCAGTACTTC.

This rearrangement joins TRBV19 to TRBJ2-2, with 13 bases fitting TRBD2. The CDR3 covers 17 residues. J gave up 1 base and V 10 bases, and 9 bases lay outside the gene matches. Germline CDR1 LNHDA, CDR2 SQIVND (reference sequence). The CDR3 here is CATTGLAGARNTGELFF. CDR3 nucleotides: TGTGCCACCACCGGACTAGCGGGGGCCAGGAACACCGGGGAGCTGTTTTTT.

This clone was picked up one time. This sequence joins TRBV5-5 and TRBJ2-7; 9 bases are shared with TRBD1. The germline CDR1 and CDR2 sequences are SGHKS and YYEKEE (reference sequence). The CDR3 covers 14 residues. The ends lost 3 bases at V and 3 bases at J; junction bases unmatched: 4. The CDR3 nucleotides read TGTGCCAGCAGCTACGGACAGGGGAACTACGAGCAGTACTTC. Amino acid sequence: CASSYGQGNYEQYF.

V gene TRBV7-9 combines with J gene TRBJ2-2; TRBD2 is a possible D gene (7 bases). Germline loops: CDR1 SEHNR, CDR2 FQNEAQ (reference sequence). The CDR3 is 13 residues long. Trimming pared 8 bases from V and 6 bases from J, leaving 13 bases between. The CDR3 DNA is TGTGCCAGCCTACAGGGAGGGGCCGGGGAGCTGTTTTTT. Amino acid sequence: CASLQGGAGELFF.

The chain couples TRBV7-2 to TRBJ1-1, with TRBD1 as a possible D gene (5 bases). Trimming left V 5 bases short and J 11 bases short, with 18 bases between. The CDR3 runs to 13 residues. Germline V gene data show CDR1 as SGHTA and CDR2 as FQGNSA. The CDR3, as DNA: TGTGCCAGCAGCGAGGGGACTGCGGATCGGGCTTTCTTT. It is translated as CASSEGTADRAFF.